What follows are 20 T cell receptor beta chains derived from one specimen sequenced in a study of glioma-infiltrating T cells. The iRepertoire nested amplicon-rescue multiplex PCR amplified TCR alpha and beta CDR3s from RNA. TCRdb reanalysed the multiplex PCR reads using MiXCR and keeps one entry per CDR3 protein. The sample records about 400,000 distinct CDR3 sequences, around 45% being singletons. The sample was glioma tissue, nonneoplastic brain tissue, or PBMCs (not recorded which). The receptors stem from a human donor with low-grade glioma or glioblastoma, undergoing nonglioma brain surgery, or in good health (not recorded which).

V is TRBV3-1 and J is TRBJ2-7; 9 bases are a match to TRBD2. This CDR3 contains 20 residues. Germline values: CDR1 LGHDT, CDR2 YNNKEL (reference sequence). Trimming at V came to 4 bases and at J to 5 bases, leaving 24 bases not matched to a gene. The chain's CDR3 is CASSPGGTRSGGRAGNEQYF. The CDR3 DNA follows: TGTGCCAGCAGCCCCGGCGGGACTCGATCTGGCGGGAGGGCCGGGAACGAGCAGTACTTC.

The rearrangement joins TRBV2 to TRBJ2-1, with a tentative D call TRBD2 (5 bases). Trimming took off 10 bases at V and 6 bases at J, with 19 bases between the two ends. Germline assignment: CDR1 SNHLY and CDR2 FYNNEI. CDR3 size: 14 residues. Here the CDR3 reads CATQTRTEANEQFF. The CDR3 nucleotides are TGTGCCACCCAGACCCGAACGGAGGCCAATGAGCAGTTCTTC.

This clonotype was found a few times. The rearrangement uses TRBV19 and TRBJ2-1, with 7 bases identical to TRBD2. The germline V gene has CDR1 LNHDA and CDR2 SQIVND (reference sequence). The CDR3 spans 15 residues. Trimming cost V 4 bases and J 3 bases; bases outside gene matches: 6. CDR3 in DNA: TGTGCCAGTAGTAGGGAGGGTCGGGGCTACAATGAGCAGTTCTTC. The encoded protein is CASSREGRGYNEQFF.

This clonotype was seen a few times. The J gene is TRBJ2-7, the V gene TRBV20-1, with D maybe TRBD1 (5 bases). This CDR3 has 13 amino acids. Germline CDR1 is DFQATT and CDR2 is SNEGSKA (reference sequence). Trimming left V 1 base short and J 0 bases short, with 7 bases between. The CDR3 region is CSARGTLSYEQYF. DNA for the CDR3: TGCAGTGCTAGAGGGACACTCTCCTACGAGCAGTACTTC.

The J gene is TRBJ1-1, the V gene TRBV18; TRBD1 matches at 10 bases. The V gene's germline CDR1 is KGHSH and CDR2 LQKENI. J lost 1 base, V lost 0 bases, and 5 bases had no gene match. The CDR3 is 17 residues long. CDR3 sequence: CASSPPTGGLGNTEAFF. The DNA of the CDR3 is TGTGCCAGCTCACCACCGACAGGGGGCCTCGGGAACACTGAAGCTTTCTTT.

This clonotype has a count of ten or more. The V call is TRBV7-2, the J call TRBJ1-1, with D possibly being TRBD1 (5 bases). The CDR3 spans 15 residues. Germline CDR1 is SGHTA and CDR2 is FQGNSA. The ends were cut back, 8 bases at V and 2 bases at J, with 18 bases in the middle. The CDR3 region is CASGRGPSPNTEAFF. In DNA, the CDR3 is TGTGCCAGCGGGCGGGGACCATCACCAAACACTGAAGCTTTCTTT.

The J gene is TRBJ1-1, the V gene TRBV7-2; D not certain. The CDR3 is made up of 12 amino acids. Trimming stripped 6 bases from V and 1 base from J, with 6 bases between. Germline CDR1 and CDR2: SGHTA and FQGNSA. CDR3: CASRPRNTEAFF. CDR3 in DNA: TGTGCCAGCAGGCCAAGGAACACTGAAGCTTTCTTT.

The table lists this clonotype with a few counts. The V call is TRBV20-1, the J call TRBJ1-1; D is possibly TRBD1 (6 bases). V was clipped by 5 bases and J by 2 bases, with 15 bases between them. This CDR3 has 14 amino acids. Germline V lookup: CDR1 DFQATT, CDR2 SNEGSKA (reference sequence). The CDR3 coding sequence is TGCAGTGCTCCTCCCCGGGGGCGTAACACTGAAGCTTTCTTT. Translation: CSAPPRGRNTEAFF.

V usage is TRBV2 and J usage is TRBJ2-3; D gene uncertain. Trimming removed 4 bases from V and 2 bases from J, with 10 bases in between. The CDR3 extends over 14 amino acids. Germline CDR1 reads SNHLY; CDR2 reads FYNNEI. CDR3 in amino acids: CASSVVTDTDTQYF. CDR3 DNA: TGTGCCAGCAGTGTAGTGACCGACACAGATACGCAGTATTTT.

Remarks on this clonotype: In this CDR3 the conserved last residue, phenylalanine or tryptophan, is missing, so a read error is likely. The chain couples TRBV6-5 to TRBJ2-7; 8 bases match TRBD1. The CDR3 extends over 17 amino acids. V trimming: 7 bases; J trimming: 0 bases; junction bases outside the gene matches: 14. The germline CDR1 and CDR2 sequences are MNHEY and SVGAGI. The CDR3 coding sequence is TGTGCCAGCAACCGGGACAGGAACTACCCGAGCTCCTACGAGCAGTACCTC. Its translation: CASNRDRNYPSSYEQYL.

Note on this clonotype: An end of the junction does not agree with germline; a read error may underlie this. The chain joins TRBV7-7 to TRBJ2-1, with D possibly being TRBD2 (5 bases). CDR1 is SSHAT and CDR2 is FNYEAQ in the germline V gene (reference sequence). This CDR3 spans 17 amino acids. Here the CDR3 DNA reads TGTGCTAGCAGCTTAGCGTTCGGGCAGGACCGAGAGAATGAGCAGTTCTTC. It encodes CASSLAFGQDRENEQFF.

This clonotype was counted a few times. The gene calls are TRBV4-2 and TRBJ1-5; D remains unclear. Germline V CDR1 and CDR2: LGHNA, YNFKEQ. The CDR3 is 15 amino acids. V lost 0 bases, J lost 7 bases, and 13 bases lay in between. The CDR3 bases are TGTGCCAGCAGCCAAGATTCTCAGTCACGACAGCCCCAGCATTTT. This codes for CASSQDSQSRQPQHF.

This clonotype was seen many times. The chain carries TRBV20-1 and TRBJ2-3; the match to TRBD2 covers 8 bases. In germline, CDR1 is DFQATT, CDR2 SNEGSKA (reference sequence). V gave up 6 bases and J gave up 7 bases; unmatched junction bases: 12. This CDR3 comprises 14 residues. Written as DNA, the CDR3 is TGCAGTGCCCTCCGCGAGCGGGAGAGGAATACGCAGTATTTT. This translates into CSALRERERNTQYF.

In its sample, this clonotype was seen many times. The V gene is TRBV28, the J gene TRBJ2-1; no reliable D call. V was clipped by 5 bases and J by 10 bases, with 12 bases between them. This CDR3 is built from 12 residues. Germline V gene data show CDR1 as MDHEN and CDR2 as SYDVKM. CDR3 region: CASSPLHGEQFF. The CDR3, as DNA: TGTGCCAGCAGTCCCTTGCACGGGGAGCAGTTCTTC.

This chain connects TRBV27 to TRBJ2-3, with D perhaps matching TRBD1 or TRBD2 (5 bases each). Trimming cost V 2 bases and J 3 bases, with 9 bases left between them. This CDR3 is built from 14 residues. CDR1 is MNHEY and CDR2 is SMNVEV in the germline V gene (reference sequence). As DNA, the CDR3 is TGTGCCAGCAGTTTAATCAGGGAGACAGATACGCAGTATTTT. Its protein is CASSLIRETDTQYF.

This clonotype was picked up a small number of times. This sequence joins TRBV20-1 and TRBJ2-3; 10 bases match TRBD2. This CDR3 has 15 residues. The V gene's germline CDR1 is DFQATT and CDR2 SNEGSKA (reference sequence). The J segment lost 3 bases and the V segment lost 3 bases, leaving 6 bases of the junction unmatched. CDR3 loop: CSASPLAGVTDTQYF. The CDR3 coding sequence is TGCAGTGCTAGTCCTCTAGCGGGAGTTACAGATACGCAGTATTTT.

V and J are TRBV7-9 and TRBJ1-1; possibly TRBD1 for D (6 bases). CDR3 length: 16 amino acids. Germline loops: CDR1 SEHNR, CDR2 FQNEAQ (reference sequence). V shed 6 bases and J shed 1 base, with 18 bases lying between them. This chain's CDR3 is CASRQDRLRANTEAFF. CDR3 nucleotides: TGTGCCAGCAGACAAGACAGGCTGAGGGCGAACACTGAAGCTTTCTTT.

Comment on this clonotype: Since a much larger clone is just one base distant, this may be a read error. The chain links TRBV15 to TRBJ2-1; 9 bases are shared with TRBD1. The V segment lost 0 bases and the J segment 10 bases; nucleotides outside the gene matches: 10. This CDR3 contains 16 residues. The germline CDR1 and CDR2 sequences are LNHNV and YYDKDF (reference sequence). The CDR3: CATSRDPWGQGSEQFF. The DNA for the CDR3 is TGTGCCACCAGCAGAGATCCCTGGGGACAGGGTAGCGAGCAGTTCTTC.

On this clonotype itself: A much larger clone differs from this one at a single base, so this may be a read error. The chain couples TRBV4-1 to TRBJ1-5; D is unclear. CDR3 length: 15 amino acids. Trimming removed 4 bases at V and 0 bases at J, with 10 bases between. Germline assignment: CDR1 MGHRA and CDR2 YSYEKL. CDR3: CASSLSVGSNQPQHF. CDR3 sequence (DNA): TGCGCCAGCAGCCTCAGCGTCGGTAGCAATCAGCCCCAGCATTTT.

On this clonotype: Mismatch with germline at one junction end may stem from a read error. The rearrangement links TRBV6-6 to TRBJ2-1; 7 bases agree with TRBD2. Germline CDR1 and CDR2: MNHNY and SVGAGI (reference sequence). CDR3 length: 17 amino acids. The CDR3 region is CASSYPTGNSGYNEQFF. CDR3 nucleotide sequence: TGCGCCAGCAGTTACCCAACCGGGAATAGCGGGTACAATGAGCAGTTCTTC.